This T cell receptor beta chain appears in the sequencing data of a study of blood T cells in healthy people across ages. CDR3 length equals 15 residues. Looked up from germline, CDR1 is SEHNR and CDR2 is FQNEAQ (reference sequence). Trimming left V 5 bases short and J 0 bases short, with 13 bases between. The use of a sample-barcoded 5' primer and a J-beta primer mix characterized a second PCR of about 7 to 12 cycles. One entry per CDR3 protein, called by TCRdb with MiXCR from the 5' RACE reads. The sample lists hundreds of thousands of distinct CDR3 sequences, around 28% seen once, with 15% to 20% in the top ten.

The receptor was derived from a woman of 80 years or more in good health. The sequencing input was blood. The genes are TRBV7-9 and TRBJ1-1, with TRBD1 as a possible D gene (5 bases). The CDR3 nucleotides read TGTGCCAGCAGCCCGCCGGGACGGATGAACACTGAAGCTTTCTTT. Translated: CASSPPGRMNTEAFF.